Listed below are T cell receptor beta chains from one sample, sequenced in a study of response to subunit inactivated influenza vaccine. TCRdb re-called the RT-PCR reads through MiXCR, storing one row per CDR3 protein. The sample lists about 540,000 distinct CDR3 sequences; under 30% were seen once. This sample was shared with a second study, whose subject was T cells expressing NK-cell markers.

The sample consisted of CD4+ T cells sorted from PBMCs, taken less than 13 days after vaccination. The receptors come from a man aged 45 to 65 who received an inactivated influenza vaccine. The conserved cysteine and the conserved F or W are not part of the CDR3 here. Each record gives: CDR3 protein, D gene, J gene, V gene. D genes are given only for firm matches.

CDR3: AISPGQGSGNTIY
D: TRBD1
J: TRBJ1-3
V: TRBV10-3

CDR3: SAIPGLAGSTDTQY
D: TRBD2
J: TRBJ2-3
V: TRBV20-1

CDR3: ASSPIWSNQPQH
D: -
J: TRBJ1-5
V: TRBV7-2

CDR3: ASSLAPMNTEAF
D: -
J: TRBJ1-1
V: TRBV12-3/TRBV12-4

CDR3: ASSLAVDLANTEAF
D: -
J: TRBJ1-1
V: TRBV5-1

CDR3: ASSFEDRTYEQY
D: -
J: TRBJ2-7
V: TRBV7-2

CDR3: ASSTDESGGTGANTGELF
D: TRBD2
J: TRBJ2-2
V: TRBV6-2/TRBV6-3

CDR3: ATSRANLIGQF
D: -
J: TRBJ2-1
V: TRBV15

CDR3: SARGSASRGYNEQF
D: -
J: TRBJ2-1
V: TRBV20-1

CDR3: ASSSQSNTGELF
D: -
J: TRBJ2-2
V: TRBV7-3

CDR3: ASSLSRGASNSYNEQF
D: -
J: TRBJ2-1
V: TRBV5-5

CDR3: ASTFDRVEQY
D: -
J: TRBJ2-7
V: TRBV12-3/TRBV12-4

CDR3: ASSVGTGDYGYT
D: -
J: TRBJ1-2
V: TRBV9

CDR3: SVDSGWYGYT
D: -
J: TRBJ1-2
V: TRBV29-1

CDR3: ASSPTPGSGELF
D: -
J: TRBJ2-2
V: TRBV5-1

CDR3: ASSQAVRGGGNQPQH
D: TRBD1
J: TRBJ1-5
V: TRBV4-2

CDR3: ASSPGAMEQETQY
D: -
J: TRBJ2-5
V: TRBV27

CDR3: ASNRGTSSETQY
D: TRBD2
J: TRBJ2-5
V: TRBV11-2

CDR3: ASSQGARSNQPQH
D: -
J: TRBJ1-5
V: TRBV3-1

CDR3: ATSLSGGSSSTDTQY
D: TRBD2
J: TRBJ2-3
V: TRBV11-2

CDR3: ASSVGQSYEQY
D: TRBD1
J: TRBJ2-7
V: TRBV7-2

CDR3: ASSFVGQAGGYT
D: -
J: TRBJ1-2
V: TRBV12-3/TRBV12-4

CDR3: ASSKGSLTASYEQY
D: -
J: TRBJ2-7
V: TRBV7-9

CDR3: ASSYSMGGTEAF
D: -
J: TRBJ1-1
V: TRBV6-5

CDR3: ASSLEGQGFNEQF
D: -
J: TRBJ2-1
V: TRBV5-1

CDR3: ATSRDLGEQF
D: -
J: TRBJ2-1
V: TRBV15

CDR3: ASRGQDTGELF
D: TRBD1
J: TRBJ2-2
V: TRBV5-1

CDR3: ASSLGLARLTDTQY
D: TRBD2
J: TRBJ2-3
V: TRBV7-9

CDR3: ASSVEEDTQY
D: -
J: TRBJ2-3
V: TRBV9

CDR3: ASSPERTGGAHEQF
D: TRBD1
J: TRBJ2-1
V: TRBV7-8

CDR3: ASTTGTANTEAF
D: TRBD1
J: TRBJ1-1
V: TRBV12-3/TRBV12-4

CDR3: ASTKRGANVLT
D: -
J: TRBJ2-6
V: TRBV7-9

CDR3: ASSPDRGLLYEQY
D: TRBD1
J: TRBJ2-7
V: TRBV2

CDR3: ASSFWDRGQPQH
D: TRBD1
J: TRBJ1-5
V: TRBV12-3/TRBV12-4

CDR3: ASSIQGGNYNEQF
D: -
J: TRBJ2-1
V: TRBV28

CDR3: ASSLDLAGQRY
D: TRBD2
J: TRBJ2-5
V: TRBV11-2

CDR3: ASSQGDRGEQF
D: TRBD1
J: TRBJ2-1
V: TRBV4-1

CDR3: ARSFVRGPQPQH
D: -
J: TRBJ1-5
V: TRBV27

CDR3: ASFRSTSQALGYT
D: -
J: TRBJ1-2
V: TRBV12-3/TRBV12-4

CDR3: SASDRGMGYEQY
D: TRBD1
J: TRBJ2-7
V: TRBV20-1

CDR3: ASSAGASNEQF
D: -
J: TRBJ2-1
V: TRBV19

CDR3: ASSSTGTSGGNEQF
D: TRBD2
J: TRBJ2-1
V: TRBV5-5

CDR3: ASSDPGRLAKNIQY
D: -
J: TRBJ2-4
V: TRBV6-2/TRBV6-3

CDR3: ASSIKRDRVPYEQY
D: TRBD1
J: TRBJ2-7
V: TRBV11-1

CDR3: ASSFPGGRSNEQF
D: -
J: TRBJ2-1
V: TRBV21-1

CDR3: SVEGWGSYEQY
D: -
J: TRBJ2-7
V: TRBV29-1

CDR3: SARAWTSSTDTQY
D: TRBD2
J: TRBJ2-3
V: TRBV20-1

CDR3: SARDLRRLAGNEQF
D: TRBD2
J: TRBJ2-1
V: TRBV20-1

CDR3: ASRTKWAEAF
D: -
J: TRBJ1-1
V: TRBV6-5

CDR3: ASSPPTASGANVLT
D: -
J: TRBJ2-6
V: TRBV18

CDR3: ASSLFLLSGSRADTQY
D: TRBD2
J: TRBJ2-3
V: TRBV11-2

CDR3: ASLGKPDYEQY
D: -
J: TRBJ2-7
V: TRBV28

CDR3: ASSSLAGGPGDTQY
D: TRBD2
J: TRBJ2-3
V: TRBV5-5

CDR3: ASSAPANTEAF
D: -
J: TRBJ1-1
V: TRBV12-3/TRBV12-4

CDR3: AISENNLQETQY
D: -
J: TRBJ2-5
V: TRBV10-3